Each of the 12 T cell receptor beta chains below was sequenced from the same sample in a study of blood T cell repertoires in COVID-19. Generated by immunoSEQ multiplex PCR, the TCRdb table keeps only in-frame clones and is missing some. In the table there are about 240,000 clones, roughly 89% of which are singletons. Sequenced: PBMCs or T cells enriched from blood (not recorded which). These receptors were obtained from a woman between 25 and 40 years old who had recovered from COVID-19.

The rearrangement joins TRBV29-1 to TRBJ2-7; possible D gene TRBD2, 6 bases. CDR1 is SQVTM and CDR2 is ANQGSEA in the germline V gene. Trimming stripped 6 bases from V and 2 bases from J, with 8 bases between. The CDR3 extends over 11 amino acids. The CDR3 reads CSVIAAYEQYF. The CDR3 bases are TGCAGCGTAATAGCGGCCTACGAGCAGTACTTC.

The J gene is TRBJ2-7, the V gene TRBV28, with 8 bases identical to TRBD2. Germline V gives CDR1 MDHEN, CDR2 SYDVKM. The CDR3 runs to 14 residues. The trim removed 10 bases at V and 4 bases at J, leaving 12 bases unmatched. The CDR3 region is CATLRSGGLYEQYF. CDR3 sequence (DNA): TGTGCCACCCTCCGGAGCGGGGGACTTTACGAGCAGTACTTC.

The CDR3 region is CAGRQQGNQETQYF. CDR3 nucleotides: TGTGCCGGTCGACAACAGGGGAACCAAGAGACCCAGTACTTC. The J gene is TRBJ2-5, the V gene TRBV6-5; TRBD1 matches 7 bases. Germline lookup yields CDR1 MNHEY and CDR2 SVGAGI. The CDR3 spans 14 residues. The V segment lost 11 bases and the J segment 0 bases; nucleotides outside the gene matches: 9.

The V call is TRBV19, the J call TRBJ1-2; tentative D call: TRBD1 (6 bases). Germline V gene lookup returns CDR1 LNHDA and CDR2 SQIVND (reference sequence). Between the trimmed V and J ends, which lost 1 base and 7 bases, there was a span of 16 bases. The CDR3 consists of 15 residues. The CDR3 here is CASSIVPKAGAGYTF. CDR3 DNA: TGTGCCAGTAGTATAGTCCCAAAGGCAGGGGCTGGCTACACCTTC.

The chain joins TRBV2 to TRBJ1-1; weak D call: TRBD1 (6 bases). This CDR3 region has 13 residues. Between the trimmed V and J ends, which lost 7 bases and 2 bases, there was a span of 11 bases. CDR1 and CDR2 from the germline V gene are SNHLY and FYNNEI. Here the CDR3 reads CASNTQGNTEAFF. The CDR3 DNA follows: TGTGCCAGCAACACACAGGGAAACACTGAAGCTTTCTTT.

The chain employs TRBV11-2 and TRBJ2-1; 7 nucleotides match TRBD2. V gave up 5 bases and J gave up 0 bases; unmatched junction bases: 7. Germline V gene lookup returns CDR1 SGHAT and CDR2 FQNNGV. CDR3 length: 16 residues. CDR3 sequence: CASSPSGGRSYNEQFF. In DNA, the CDR3 is TGTGCCAGCAGCCCCTCGGGGGGACGCTCCTACAATGAGCAGTTCTTC.

The rearrangement links TRBV12-5 to TRBJ1-2; possibly TRBD1 for D (5 bases). The CDR3 covers 13 residues. V lost 8 bases and J lost 6, with 16 bases in between. Germline V gene data show CDR1 as LGHNT and CDR2 as FRNRAP. The CDR3 DNA follows: TGTGCTAGTAGCCTCGACAGACTTAATGGCTACACCTTC. It specifies CASSLDRLNGYTF. Together with reference TRBV12-5 and TRBJ1-2, the CDR3 gives the full variable domain: DARVTQTPRHKVTEMGQEVTMRCQPILGHNTVFWYRQTMMQGLELLAYFRNRAPLDDSGMPKDRFSAEMPDATLATLKIQPSEPRDSAVYFCASSLDRLNGYTFGSGTRLTVV.

This chain links TRBV19 with TRBJ2-7; possibly TRBD1 for D (5 bases). Per germline, CDR1 LNHDA and CDR2 SQIVND (reference sequence). Deletions cut 5 bases from V and 1 base from J, with 9 bases between. CDR3 length equals 13 residues. The CDR3 DNA reads as TGTGCCAGTAGTTCGACAGAATCCTACGAGCAGTACTTC. This codes for CASSSTESYEQYF.

The chain couples TRBV18 to TRBJ2-5, with 7 positions matching TRBD2. With V trimmed by 3 bases and J by 5 bases, 15 bases remained unmatched. This CDR3 comprises 17 residues. Germline V gene sequence: CDR1 KGHSH, CDR2 LQKENI. The CDR3 DNA is TGTGCCAGCTCACCCGTACAAGTACCGGGGGGTCGGGAGACCCAGTACTTC. Protein product: CASSPVQVPGGRETQYF.

The rearrangement joins TRBV5-1 to TRBJ1-1; D is uncertain. This CDR3 has 13 residues. Germline assignment: CDR1 SGHRS and CDR2 YFSETQ. V was cut by 1 base and J by 2 bases, with 6 bases left in between. Here the CDR3 reads CASSLNSNTEAFF. CDR3 sequence (DNA): TGCGCCAGCAGCTTGAACAGCAACACTGAAGCTTTCTTT.

This chain uses TRBV28 with TRBJ1-2; 10 bases fit TRBD1. In germline, CDR1 is MDHEN, CDR2 SYDVKM. CDR3 length equals 14 residues. The ends lost 7 bases at V and 5 bases at J; junction bases unmatched: 7. CDR3 amino acids: CASTPGQGPYGYTF. The CDR3 DNA reads as TGTGCCAGCACCCCGGGACAGGGGCCTTATGGCTACACCTTC.

This sequence joins TRBV28 and TRBJ2-4; perhaps TRBD2 as D (6 bases). This CDR3 region has 15 residues. Germline-derived CDR1 and CDR2 are MDHEN and SYDVKM. V dropped 4 bases and J dropped 1 base, with 11 bases sitting between them. The CDR3 DNA is TGTGCCAGCAGTTCAGGGAGGCGGGCCAAAAACATTCAGTACTTC. It encodes CASSSGRRAKNIQYF.